This T cell receptor (beta chain) was identified during a study of T cell changes during pregnancy in multiple sclerosis (dated by TCRdb to about 2019). Background on the whole study: In women with multiple sclerosis, the researchers looked at how the T cell repertoire shifted as pregnancy progressed.

A remark on this clone: The specificity of this receptor is unknown. No much larger clone is present one base from it, and per-base qualities are unavailable.

To prepare the library, the immunoSEQ multiplex PCR assay was applied. TCRdb holds this immuneACCESS table with in-frame rearrangements only. Some clones are missing; in checked studies, unresolved V genes explain under half, and the rest has no known cause. This sample is represented by approximately 93,000 clones; about 91% of them were singletons. About 1.8% of the sample goes to the ten largest clones. V and J are trimmed by 4 bases and 8 bases, and the gene matches miss 15 bases of the junction. The CDR3 measures 16 amino acids from cysteine to phenylalanine. Just CDR3 DNA is preserved here, 48 bases in frame from base 1. The germline V gene encodes CDR1 MNHEY and CDR2 SMNVEV (reference sequence).

The chain is assembled from TRBV27 and TRBJ1-2, with 8 bases matching TRBD1. The sample consisted of peripheral blood, taken in the first trimester of pregnancy. This clonotype was sampled from a female donor in good health, enrolled as a control in a pregnancy study. The CDR3 is CASSSGEGQGRRGYTF. In nucleotide form, the sequence is TGTGCCAGCAGTTCGGGTGAAGGACAGGGTCGTCGCGGCTACACCTTC.